This is a list of T cell receptor beta chains from one sample in a study of blood T cells in healthy people across ages. MiXCR, applied by TCRdb to the 5' RACE reads, yields one record per CDR3 protein. The table includes about 1.1 million distinct CDR3 sequences, under 40% detected once. Sequencing was carried out using blood. Every receptor here comes from a man aged 18 to 30 in good health. The CDR3 runs from the conserved cysteine through the conserved F or W. The order of the fields is clone size, V gene, D gene, J gene, CDR3 DNA, CDR3 protein. The D gene is left open where the match is weak. Size values are once, few and many counts, or a class for expanded clones, and some rows have none.

-	TRBV12-3/TRBV12-4	-	TRBJ1-4	TGTGCCAGCAGTGTTCAAGTAACTAATGAAAAACTGTTTTTT	CASSVQVTNEKLFF
many	TRBV29-1	TRBD1	TRBJ2-3	TGCAGCGTTGAGGAGGACAGGGGGCGAGATACGCAGTATTTT	CSVEEDRGRDTQYF
few	TRBV20-1	TRBD1	TRBJ2-7	TGCAGTGCCTCGGGACAGGGGGCCCATAAAGGAACCTACGAGCAGTACTTC	CSASGQGAHKGTYEQYF
-	TRBV4-3	-	TRBJ1-2	TGCGCCAGCAGCCAAGGGCGAGGAACCAACTATGGCTACACCTTC	CASSQGRGTNYGYTF
-	TRBV6-6	-	TRBJ1-1	TGTGCCAGCAGGAGGTCAGGAGGCGACACTGAAGCTTTCTTT	CASRRSGGDTEAFF
many	TRBV7-2	-	TRBJ1-5	TGTGCCAGCAGCTTAGTCTTTGGGGTGGCGAATCAGCCCCAGCATTTT	CASSLVFGVANQPQHF
-	TRBV5-1	-	TRBJ2-3	TGCGCCAGCAGCTTTGGGTTAAGTACTAGCACAGATACGCAGTATTTT	CASSFGLSTSTDTQYF
-	TRBV20-1	TRBD2	TRBJ2-3	TGCAATGCTTTAGTTAGCGGGGGGATCGCAGATACGCAGTATTTT	CNALVSGGIADTQYF
few	TRBV20-1	TRBD2	TRBJ2-3	TGCAGTGCTAGGGGACTACTAGCATCAACAGATACGCAGTATTTT	CSARGLLASTDTQYF
-	TRBV6-2/TRBV6-3	TRBD2	TRBJ2-7	TGTGCCCTAGCGGGTTCCCACCAGGGAACCCAGTACTTC	CALAGSHQGTQYF
few	TRBV5-1	-	TRBJ2-7	TGCGCCAGCGTTCTCGGCTACGAGCAGTACTTC	CASVLGYEQYF
-	TRBV7-9	-	TRBJ2-1	TGTGCCAGCAGCTTGACAAGGACGTTCTTC	CASSLTRTFF
-	TRBV20-1	-	TRBJ1-2	TGCAGTGCTAGTCTGAGTTCTGGCTACACCTTC	CSASLSSGYTF
-	TRBV7-2	-	TRBJ1-6	TGTGCCAGCGGCGTGAGCTCCTATAATTCACCCCTCCACTTT	CASGVSSYNSPLHF
-	TRBV7-3	TRBD1	TRBJ2-1	TGTGCCAGCAGCTTAATGGACAGGGGAGGGGAGCAGTTCTTC	CASSLMDRGGEQFF
few	TRBV5-1	TRBD1	TRBJ2-6	TGCGCCAGCAACCTACAGGGGTTGCCTGGGGCCAACGTCCTGACTTTC	CASNLQGLPGANVLTF
many	TRBV29-1	-	TRBJ2-3	TGCAGCGTCGAGCTAAGACTACGTTCCGATACGCAGTATTTT	CSVELRLRSDTQYF
-	TRBV6-5	TRBD1	TRBJ1-4	TGTGCCAGCAGTACAGGGGGCACGGAAAAACTGTTTTTT	CASSTGGTEKLFF
-	TRBV6-6	TRBD2	TRBJ2-2	TGTGCCAGCAAGGGGACTAGCGGGGTCGGGGAGCTGTTTTTT	CASKGTSGVGELFF
-	TRBV2	TRBD1	TRBJ2-1	TGTGCCAGCACCGGGACAGGGTTTTACAATGAGCAGTTCTTC	CASTGTGFYNEQFF
-	TRBV5-1	-	TRBJ1-2	TGTGCCAGCAGTCGTCAGGTGCCCCTAACTAACTATGGCTACACCTTC	CASSRQVPLTNYGYTF
many	TRBV5-6	-	TRBJ2-3	TGTGCCAGCACCCACGACGGCTCAAGCACAGATACGCAGTATTTT	CASTHDGSSTDTQYF
-	TRBV11-1	-	TRBJ1-1	TGTGCCAGCAGCTTAGAAGGCGGATTCCATGAAGCTTTCTTT	CASSLEGGFHEAFF
many	TRBV11-1	-	TRBJ1-5	TGTGCCAGCAGCTTGGGGGGGCTTCAGCCCCAGCATTTT	CASSLGGLQPQHF
-	TRBV6-4	-	TRBJ1-1	TGTGCCAGCAGTGACCAACCGGGAGGGGGGAACACTGAAGCTTTCTTT	CASSDQPGGGNTEAFF
-	TRBV7-7	-	TRBJ2-1	TGTGCTAGCAGTCGGGCAGGGGCCAATGAGCAGTTCTTC	CASSRAGANEQFF
few	TRBV5-4	TRBD1	TRBJ1-2	TGTGCCAGCAGCTCAGGGACAGCAACTAACTATGGCTACACCTTC	CASSSGTATNYGYTF
few	TRBV6-5	-	TRBJ2-3	TGTGCCAGCAGTTACTCGGCTAGTTCAGATACGCAGTATTTT	CASSYSASSDTQYF
-	TRBV29-1	-	TRBJ2-7	TGCGGCGTTAAAGGGGGTAGGAGCTACGAGCAGTACTTC	CGVKGGRSYEQYF
few	TRBV2	-	TRBJ2-1	TGTGCCAGCAGTGAGGGCAGGGGATACAATGAGCAGTTCTTC	CASSEGRGYNEQFF
-	TRBV7-2	-	TRBJ1-2	TGTGCCAGCGCCGGGCAGAGGGCTAACTATGGCTACACCTTC	CASAGQRANYGYTF
-	TRBV2	-	TRBJ1-6	TGTGCCAGCAGTGCGGGGACTTCACCCCTCCACTTT	CASSAGTSPLHF
-	TRBV14	-	TRBJ2-7	TGTGTCAGCAGCCAAGTGCTGGTCATCCCTCAGTACTTC	CVSSQVLVIPQYF
-	TRBV6-2/TRBV6-3	TRBD2	TRBJ2-7	TGTGCCAGCAGAGGGACTAGCGGGGGGGCGAATGAGCAGTACTTC	CASRGTSGGANEQYF
-	TRBV29-1	TRBD1	TRBJ2-1	TGCAGCGTTGATCCTTTGGACAGGGGGGTCAATGGGCAGTTCTTC	CSVDPLDRGVNGQFF